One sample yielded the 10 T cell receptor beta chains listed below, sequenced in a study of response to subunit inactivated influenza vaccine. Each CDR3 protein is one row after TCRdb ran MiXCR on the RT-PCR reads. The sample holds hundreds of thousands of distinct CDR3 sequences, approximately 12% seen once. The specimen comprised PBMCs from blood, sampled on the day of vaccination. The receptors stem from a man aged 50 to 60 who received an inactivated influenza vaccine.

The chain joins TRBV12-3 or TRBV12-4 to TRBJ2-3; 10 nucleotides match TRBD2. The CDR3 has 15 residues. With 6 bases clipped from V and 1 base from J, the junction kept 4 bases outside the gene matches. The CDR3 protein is CASSRGLARTDTQYF. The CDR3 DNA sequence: TGTGCCAGCAGCAGGGGACTAGCGCGCACAGATACGCAGTATTTT.

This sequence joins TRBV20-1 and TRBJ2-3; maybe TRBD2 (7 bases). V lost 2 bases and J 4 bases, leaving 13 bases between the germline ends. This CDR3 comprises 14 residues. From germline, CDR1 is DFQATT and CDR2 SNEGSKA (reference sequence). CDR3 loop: CSARRGGRADTQYF. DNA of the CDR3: TGCAGTGCTAGAAGGGGGGGCAGGGCAGATACGCAGTATTTT.

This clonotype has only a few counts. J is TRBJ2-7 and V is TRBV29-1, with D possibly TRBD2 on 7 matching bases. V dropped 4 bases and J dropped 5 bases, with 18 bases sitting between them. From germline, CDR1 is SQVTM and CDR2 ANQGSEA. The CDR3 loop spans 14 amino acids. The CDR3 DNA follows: TGCAGCGTTGCCGGGGGGCAGGGGATCCACGAGCAGTACTTC. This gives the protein CSVAGGQGIHEQYF.

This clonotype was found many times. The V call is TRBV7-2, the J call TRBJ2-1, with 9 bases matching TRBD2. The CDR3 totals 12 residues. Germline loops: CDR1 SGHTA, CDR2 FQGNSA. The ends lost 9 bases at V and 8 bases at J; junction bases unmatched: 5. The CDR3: CARREGEDEQFF. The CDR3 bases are TGTGCCAGGCGGGAGGGGGAGGATGAGCAGTTCTTC.

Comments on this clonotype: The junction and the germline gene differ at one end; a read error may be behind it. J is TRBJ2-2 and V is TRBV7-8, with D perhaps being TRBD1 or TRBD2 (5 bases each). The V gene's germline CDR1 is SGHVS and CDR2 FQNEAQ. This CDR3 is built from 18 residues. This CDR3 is CVSSLVIGPGTVKWELFF. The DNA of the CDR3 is TGTGTCAGCAGCTTAGTAATTGGTCCGGGGACGGTAAAATGGGAGCTGTTTTTT.

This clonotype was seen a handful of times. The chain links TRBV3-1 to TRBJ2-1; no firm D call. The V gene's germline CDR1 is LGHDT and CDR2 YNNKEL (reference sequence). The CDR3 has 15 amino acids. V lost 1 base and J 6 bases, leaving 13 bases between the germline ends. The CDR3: CASSQVIGASNEQFF. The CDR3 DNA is TGTGCCAGCAGCCAAGTCATCGGAGCATCCAATGAGCAGTTCTTC.

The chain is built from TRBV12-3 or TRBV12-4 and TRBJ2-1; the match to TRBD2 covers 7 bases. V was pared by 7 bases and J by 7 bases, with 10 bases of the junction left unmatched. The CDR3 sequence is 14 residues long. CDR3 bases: TGTGCCAGCATCTTGACTAGCCAAGGGAATGAGCAGTTCTTC. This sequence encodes CASILTSQGNEQFF.

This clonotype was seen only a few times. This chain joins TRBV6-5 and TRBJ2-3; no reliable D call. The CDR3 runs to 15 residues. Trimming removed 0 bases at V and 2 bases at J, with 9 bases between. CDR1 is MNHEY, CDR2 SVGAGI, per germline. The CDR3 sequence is CASSYSGSDTDTQYF. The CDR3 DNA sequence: TGTGCCAGCAGTTACTCGGGGTCGGACACAGATACGCAGTATTTT.

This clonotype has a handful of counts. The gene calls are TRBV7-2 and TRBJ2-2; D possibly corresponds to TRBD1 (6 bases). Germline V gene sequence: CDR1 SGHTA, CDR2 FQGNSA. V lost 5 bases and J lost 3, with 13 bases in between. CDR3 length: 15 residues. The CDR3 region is CASSPNGQYTGELFF. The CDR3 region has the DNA TGTGCCAGCAGCCCAAACGGACAGTACACCGGGGAGCTGTTTTTT.

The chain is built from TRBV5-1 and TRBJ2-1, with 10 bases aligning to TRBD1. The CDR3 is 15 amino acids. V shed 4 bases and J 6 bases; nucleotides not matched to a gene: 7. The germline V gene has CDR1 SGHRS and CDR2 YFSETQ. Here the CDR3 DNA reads TGCGCCAGCAGCGAAGGGACAGGGGTAAGCAATGAGCAGTTCTTC. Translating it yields CASSEGTGVSNEQFF. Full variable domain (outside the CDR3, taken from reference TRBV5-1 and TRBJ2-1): KAGVTQTPRYLIKTRGQQVTLSCSPISGHRSVSWYQQTPGQGLQFLFEYFSETQRNKGNFPGRFSGRQFSNSRSEMNVSTLELGDSALYLCASSEGTGVSNEQFFGPGTRLTVL.